This T cell receptor beta chain was documented in a study of response to subunit inactivated influenza vaccine (dated by TCRdb to 2017 to 2018). General notes on the study: Deep quantitative profiling of the T cell receptor repertoire was used in the study to follow responses to a trivalent subunit inactivated influenza vaccine.

Broad study findings and their caveats: According to the authors, only a limited number of new T cells may be recruited by each seasonal influenza vaccination.

From cysteine to phenylalanine, the CDR3 is 12 amino acids long. Only CDR3 DNA is held: 36 bases, read in frame from base 1. V lost 1 base and J lost 4 bases; the stretch between them is 4 bases long. Reading the germline V gene gives CDR1 SGHDT and CDR2 YYEEEE. Comment on this clonotype: This clone's antigen is unknown. A read error may be the cause here, since a much bigger clone is one base away.

Libraries were made using RT-PCR. The sample was run on an Illumina HiSeq 2500. The raw public reads went through TCRdb reprocessing: fastp at Q25, MiXCR clone calling, in-frame beta chains kept. Each entry is one CDR3 protein sequence, shown with its most common DNA and genes. The sample table shows 550,000 to 600,000 distinct CDR3 sequences, and roughly 12% are seen once. Together, the top ten hold roughly a tenth of the sample. This receptor was obtained from a man aged 50-59 years who received an inactivated influenza vaccine. Donor details come from another sample of the same person, matched by shared clones. Sequenced material: PBMCs from blood, taken on the day of vaccination. This chain joins TRBV5-6 to TRBJ2-3, with an unclear D gene assignment. The bases read TGTGCCAGCAGCTTGTGCCCAGATACGCAGTATTTT. Its protein product is CASSLCPDTQYF.